Described below is a single T cell receptor beta chain sequence and its context. The target antigen is unknown. TCRdb processed the reads anew with MiXCR; each CDR3 protein has one entry. The sample consists of 200,000 to 250,000 distinct CDR3 sequences, 38% of them appearing once. This specimen belongs to a study of T cell repertoires in cytomegalovirus infection. The wider study: Based on public TCR beta signatures, there were indications of CMV infection and of a matching HLA type. The study, taken as a whole, reports: HLA-C-restricted CMV-specific TCR beta clonotypes were dominant in the ex vivo response. Of the TCR beta families, the public ones yielded a cumulative frequency that identified carriers of CMV plus the relevant HLA.

The V and J ends lost 8 bases and 1 base, in that order; junction bases with no gene match: 14. The CDR3 is 16 residues long. From germline, CDR1 is DFQATT and CDR2 SNEGSKA (reference sequence). The TCR originated in a human donor in good health (CMV status not recorded). Some clones in this sample may be carry-over from other donors' samples. The chain is built from TRBV20-1 and TRBJ2-7, with 10 nucleotides matching TRBD2. Sequences were derived from CD8+ T cells from cultured PBMCs, sampled from culture after CMV antigen stimulation. CDR3 nucleotide sequence: TGCAGTTCCCAACCCACAGTACTAGCGGGATCCTACGAGCAGTACTTC. It is translated as CSSQPTVLAGSYEQYF.